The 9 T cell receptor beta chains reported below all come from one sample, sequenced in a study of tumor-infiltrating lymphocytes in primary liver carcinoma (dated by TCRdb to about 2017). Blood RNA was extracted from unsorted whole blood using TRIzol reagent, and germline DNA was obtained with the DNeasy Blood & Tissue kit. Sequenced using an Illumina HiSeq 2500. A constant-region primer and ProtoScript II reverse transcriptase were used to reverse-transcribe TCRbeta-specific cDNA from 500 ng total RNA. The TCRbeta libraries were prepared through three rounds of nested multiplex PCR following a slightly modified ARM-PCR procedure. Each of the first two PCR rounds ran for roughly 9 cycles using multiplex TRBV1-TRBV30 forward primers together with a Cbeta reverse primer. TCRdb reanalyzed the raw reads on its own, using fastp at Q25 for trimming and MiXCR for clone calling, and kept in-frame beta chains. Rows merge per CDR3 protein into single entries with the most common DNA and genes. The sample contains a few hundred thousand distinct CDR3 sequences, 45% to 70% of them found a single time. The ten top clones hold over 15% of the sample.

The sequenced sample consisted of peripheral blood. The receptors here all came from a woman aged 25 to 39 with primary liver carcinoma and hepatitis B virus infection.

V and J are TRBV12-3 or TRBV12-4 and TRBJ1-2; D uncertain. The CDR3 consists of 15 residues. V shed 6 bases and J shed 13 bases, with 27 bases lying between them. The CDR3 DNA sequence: TGTGCCAGCAGCCGTAACGGAGGAGGAGTCCTATCCTCCACCTTC. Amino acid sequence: CASSRNGGGVLSSTF.

The CDR3 loop reads CASSGANPGTSHRTDTQYF. The DNA of the CDR3 is TGTGCCAGCAGCGGAGCAAACCCGGGGACTAGCCACCGCACAGATACGCAGTATTTT. The chain couples TRBV12-3 or TRBV12-4 to TRBJ2-3; 9 nucleotides line up with TRBD2. J was trimmed by 1 base and V by 6 bases; bases with no gene match: 17. The CDR3 covers 19 residues.

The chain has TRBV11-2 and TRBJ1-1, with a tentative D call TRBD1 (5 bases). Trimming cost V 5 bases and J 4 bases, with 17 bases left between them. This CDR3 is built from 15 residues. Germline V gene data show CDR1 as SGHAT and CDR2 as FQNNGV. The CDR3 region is CASSHGAAYITEAFF. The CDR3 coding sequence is TGTGCCAGCAGCCACGGGGCAGCCTATATCACTGAAGCTTTCTTT.

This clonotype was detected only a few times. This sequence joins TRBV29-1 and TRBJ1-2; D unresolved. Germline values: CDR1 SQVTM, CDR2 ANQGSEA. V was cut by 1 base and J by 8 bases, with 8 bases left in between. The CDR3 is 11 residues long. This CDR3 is CSVEGVRGYTF. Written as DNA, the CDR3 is TGCAGCGTTGAAGGGGTGCGCGGCTACACCTTC.

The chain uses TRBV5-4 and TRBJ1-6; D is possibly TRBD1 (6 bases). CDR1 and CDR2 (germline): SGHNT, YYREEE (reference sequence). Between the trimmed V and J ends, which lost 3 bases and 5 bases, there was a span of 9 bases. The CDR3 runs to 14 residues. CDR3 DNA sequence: TGTGCCAGCAGCTGGACAGCCAATAATTCACCCCTCCACTTT. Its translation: CASSWTANNSPLHF.

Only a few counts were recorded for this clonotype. DNA of the CDR3: TGCGCCAGCAGTGAATCCGGGAACTACGAGCAGTACTTC. The encoded protein is CASSESGNYEQYF. V usage is TRBV10-1 and J usage is TRBJ2-7, with a weak D call TRBD2 (5 bases). V was cut by 3 bases and J by 3 bases, with 9 bases left in between. This CDR3 has 13 residues. The germline CDR1 and CDR2 sequences are WNHNN and SYGVQD (reference sequence).

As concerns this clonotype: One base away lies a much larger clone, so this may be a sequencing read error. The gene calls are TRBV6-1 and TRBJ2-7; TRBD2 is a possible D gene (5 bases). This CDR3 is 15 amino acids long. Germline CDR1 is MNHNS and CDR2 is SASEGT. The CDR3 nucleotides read TGTGTCAGCAGTGAACGTTCCAGCGGAAGATACGAGCAGTACTTC. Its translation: CVSSERSSGRYEQYF.

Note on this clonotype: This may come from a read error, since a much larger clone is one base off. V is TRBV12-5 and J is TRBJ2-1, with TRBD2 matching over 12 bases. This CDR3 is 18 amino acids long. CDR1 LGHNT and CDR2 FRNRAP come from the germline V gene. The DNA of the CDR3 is TGTACTAGTGGCCCCGGACTAGCGGGATTAAAATCCTACAATGAGCAGTTCTTC. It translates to CTSGPGLAGLKSYNEQFF.

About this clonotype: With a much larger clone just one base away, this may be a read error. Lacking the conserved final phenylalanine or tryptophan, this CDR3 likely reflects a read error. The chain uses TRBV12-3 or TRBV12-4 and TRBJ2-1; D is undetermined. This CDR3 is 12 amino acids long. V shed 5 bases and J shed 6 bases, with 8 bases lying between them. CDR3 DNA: TGTGCCAGCAGTCCGACCGGCAATGAGCAGTTCCTC. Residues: CASSPTGNEQFL.